The source of this T cell receptor beta chain is a study of blood T cell repertoires in COVID-19. Generated by immunoSEQ multiplex PCR, the TCRdb table keeps only in-frame clones and is missing some. The repertoire holds fewer than 250,000 clones, with approximately 86% as singletons. Germline CDR1 reads SEHNR; CDR2 reads FQNEAQ (reference sequence). The trim removed 5 bases at V and 3 bases at J, leaving 5 bases unmatched. The CDR3 runs to 15 residues. V and J are TRBV7-9 and TRBJ2-5; 11 bases line up with TRBD2. The source is a woman in her sixties who had recovered from COVID-19. Sequencing used peripheral blood. The CDR3 nucleotides read TGTGCCAGCAGCCCCCTGACTAGCGGGGAAGAGACCCAGTACTTC. It translates to CASSPLTSGEETQYF.